The clone carrying this T cell receptor (beta chain) was counted only a few times. The germline V gene has CDR1 SGHDT and CDR2 YYEEEE. The CDR3 is 15 residues long. Trimming shortened V by 7 bases and J by 8 bases, and 21 bases separated the two germline ends. Generated by immunoSEQ multiplex PCR, the TCRdb table keeps only in-frame clones and is missing some. The sample consists of under 300,000 clones, 84% of them appearing once. The data were obtained in a study of blood T cell repertoires in COVID-19. The clonotype was recovered from a man aged 45 to 65 with acute or convalescent COVID-19. The chain couples TRBV5-6 to TRBJ1-4; D may be TRBD1 (5 bases). The specimen was peripheral blood. The CDR3 DNA is TGTGCCAGCTCCGGCAGGGAACGCTTGGAAGAAAAACTGTTTTTT. Amino acid sequence: CASSGRERLEEKLFF.